The following is a T cell receptor beta chain sequence with its context. Stated treatment: oral pan-JAK inhibitor, 5-10 mg twice daily. Trimming pared 3 bases from V and 6 bases from J, leaving 16 bases between. The CDR3 runs 15 residues. Once RNA had been extracted, it was reverse transcribed into cDNA to act as the sequencing template. TCRdb's copy holds only in-frame clones and misses some; the assay was immunoSEQ multiplex PCR. The table lists 120,000 to 150,000 clones, 75% to 85% of them singletons. These data originate in a study of CD8+ T cells in alopecia areata. The V call is TRBV23-1, the J call TRBJ2-3; D is tentatively TRBD1 or TRBD2 (6 bases each). TRBV23-1 counts as an open reading frame of uncertain function. Sequencing used CD8+ T cells sorted from blood, obtained at week 4, from a patient treated with tofacitinib. The clonotype originates from a human donor with alopecia areata. The CDR3 sequence: CASSHIGGLVDTQYF. The DNA of the CDR3 is TGCGCCAGCAGTCATATAGGGGGGCTCGTGGATACGCAGTATTTT.